The entry that follows covers one T cell receptor beta chain sequence. Its antigen is as yet unknown. This specimen belongs to a study of PD-1 blockade in classical Hodgkin lymphoma. No patient escaped relapse after autologous stem cell transplantation, and brentuximab vedotin exposure varied. Classification of best responses gave complete response, partial response or progressive disease. The germline gives CDR1 KGHSH, CDR2 LQKENI. The CDR3 loop spans 17 amino acids. Germline trimming cut 0 bases from V and 4 bases from J; bases unmatched to any gene: 9. Study results and caveats: CD4+ TCR diversity rose significantly by C4D1, and CD8+ TCR diversity did not. Whoever responded completely had baseline diversity much like that seen in newly diagnosed patients. Newly diagnosed patients reportedly trailed healthy donors in baseline TCR diversity.

Measured with immunoSEQ multiplex PCR; TCRdb has only the in-frame clones, and not every one. Altogether about 86,000 clones are present, approximately 92% being singletons, with the ten largest covering 9.5% to 12%. This TCR came from a human donor with classical Hodgkin lymphoma. J is TRBJ2-4 and V is TRBV18, with 7 bases identical to TRBD2. The sample in question was peripheral blood mononuclear cells (PBMCs), obtained before the second cycle of nivolumab. The CDR3 bases are TGTGCCAGCTCACCACCGGTGGGAGAGGGAGGGAAAAACATTCAGTACTTC. This translates into CASSPPVGEGGKNIQYF.